Below are 17 T cell receptor beta chains sequenced from a single sample in a study of T-cell reconstitution after alpha-beta-depleted transplantation in children. Construction of the TCRbeta library involved unique molecular identifiers. Via MiXCR, TCRdb re-called the PCR reads, giving one row per CDR3 protein. The sample holds about 180,000 distinct CDR3 sequences; approximately 12% are singletons and the top ten take about 12%. Source: PBMCs, taken before TCRalphabeta/CD19-depleted stem cell transplant. The receptors stem from a boy younger than 10 with acute myeloid leukemia, due to receive a stem cell transplant.

This clonotype was found many times. V usage is TRBV5-1 and J usage is TRBJ2-4, with 8 bases fitting TRBD2. V gave up 1 base and J gave up 1 base; unmatched junction bases: 13. From germline, CDR1 is SGHRS and CDR2 YFSETQ. CDR3 length: 19 amino acids. CDR3 in amino acids: CASSLTGGRSTTAKNIQYF. The CDR3 DNA follows: TGCGCCAGCAGCTTGACGGGGGGGAGGAGTACGACGGCCAAAAACATTCAGTACTTC.

To note about this clonotype: Being one base from a much bigger clone, this may be a read error. The chain joins TRBV6-5 to TRBJ2-5, with 7 bases aligning to TRBD2. This CDR3 region has 14 residues. Unmatched junction bases numbered 2, after V lost 0 bases and J lost 4 bases. Germline lookup yields CDR1 MNHEY and CDR2 SVGAGI. CDR3 loop: CASSYSSGAETQYF. The DNA of the CDR3 is TGTGCCAGCAGTTACTCGAGCGGGGCAGAGACCCAGTACTTC.

The chain combines TRBV2 with TRBJ1-1; D possibly corresponds to TRBD1 (5 bases). The germline V and J ends were trimmed by 3 bases and 0 bases, with 14 bases remaining between them. Germline assignment: CDR1 SNHLY and CDR2 FYNNEI. This CDR3 region has 16 residues. CDR3 in amino acids: CASSETGTGLNTEAFF. The DNA for the CDR3 is TGTGCCAGCAGTGAGACCGGGACGGGATTGAACACTGAAGCTTTCTTT.

This clonotype has a handful of counts. The genes are TRBV7-8 and TRBJ1-1; D is unresolved. V was shortened by 3 bases and J by 1 base, with 15 bases between the two germline ends. The CDR3 runs to 16 residues. CDR1 and CDR2 (germline): SGHVS, FQNEAQ. CDR3 protein: CASSLVRGDANTEAFF. The CDR3 DNA is TGTGCCAGCAGCTTGGTCAGAGGAGATGCGAACACTGAAGCTTTCTTT.

The sample holds many counts of this clonotype. The V gene is TRBV29-1, the J gene TRBJ2-3; D assignment may be TRBD1 or TRBD2 (5 bases each). The CDR3 is made up of 15 amino acids. The V gene's germline CDR1 is SQVTM and CDR2 ANQGSEA. With 0 bases removed from V and 0 bases from J, the gap between germline ends came to 10 bases. This CDR3 is CSVEEGVTSTDTQYF. Here the CDR3 DNA reads TGCAGCGTTGAAGAGGGGGTCACTAGCACAGATACGCAGTATTTT.

This clonotype was seen repeatedly, ten times or more. The chain recombines TRBV12-3 or TRBV12-4 with TRBJ2-1, with D unclear. V was shortened by 3 bases and J by 10 bases, with 7 bases between the two germline ends. The CDR3 is made up of 11 amino acids. CDR3 sequence reads: CASSFQTEQFF. The CDR3 nucleotides are TGTGCCAGCAGTTTTCAGACCGAGCAGTTCTTC.

This clonotype was seen ten or more times. V and J are TRBV5-1 and TRBJ1-1; D may be TRBD1 (5 bases). Germline values: CDR1 SGHRS, CDR2 YFSETQ. The CDR3 runs 15 residues. The germline V and J ends were trimmed by 4 bases and 2 bases, with 15 bases remaining between them. The CDR3 here is CASSRGAATNTEAFF. CDR3 nucleotides: TGCGCCAGCAGCCGCGGGGCAGCTACCAACACTGAAGCTTTCTTT.

In its sample, this clonotype was seen many times. The chain has TRBV6-6 and TRBJ2-7; D unresolved. Per the germline V gene, CDR1 is MNHNY and CDR2 is SVGAGI (reference sequence). V gave up 0 bases and J gave up 6 bases, with 9 bases separating them. This CDR3 has 13 amino acids. As DNA, the CDR3 is TGTGCCAGCAGTTACTCGACTGGATCCGAGCAGTACTTC. It is translated as CASSYSTGSEQYF.

This clonotype was counted ten times or more. This rearrangement joins TRBV19 to TRBJ1-2; D not certain. Germline CDR1 reads LNHDA; CDR2 reads SQIVND (reference sequence). The germline V and J ends were trimmed by 4 bases and 6 bases, with 12 bases remaining between them. This CDR3 comprises 13 residues. The CDR3 loop is CASSTRGGNGYTF. The CDR3 DNA reads TGTGCCAGTAGTACTCGGGGAGGGAATGGCTACACCTTC. Filled out from reference TRBV19 and TRBJ1-2, the complete variable domain reads DGGITQSPKYLFRKEGQNVTLSCEQNLNHDAMYWYRQDPGQGLRLIYYSQIVNDFQKGDIAEGYSVSREKKESFPLTVTSAQKNPTAFYLCASSTRGGNGYTFGSGTRLTVV.

Many counts were recorded for this clonotype. In nucleotides, the CDR3 is TGTGCCAGCAGCCTAATAGCGGATACGCAGTATTTT. Translated, it gives CASSLIADTQYF. The chain recombines TRBV11-2 with TRBJ2-3; TRBD2 is a possible D gene (5 bases). This CDR3 is 12 amino acids long. Trimming pared 5 bases from V and 6 bases from J, leaving 9 bases between. CDR1 is SGHAT and CDR2 is FQNNGV in the germline V gene.

This clonotype was observed at least ten times. The rearrangement links TRBV20-1 to TRBJ2-2, with TRBD2 identical over 7 bases. This CDR3 comprises 17 residues. V lost 3 bases to trimming and J lost 5 bases; unmatched junction nucleotides: 15. Germline values: CDR1 DFQATT, CDR2 SNEGSKA (reference sequence). CDR3 DNA: TGCAGTGCTAGGGCACTACTAGCGCCCGGGGGGACCGGGGAGCTGTTTTTT. Its protein product is CSARALLAPGGTGELFF.

The chain is built from TRBV30 and TRBJ2-1; the D is unclear. The V gene's germline CDR1 is GTSNPN and CDR2 SVGIG (reference sequence). The CDR3 has 11 residues. The V end lost 8 bases, the J end lost 3 bases, and 8 bases lay between the germline ends. The CDR3 spells CALGNYNEQFF. The CDR3, as DNA: TGTGCCCTTGGGAACTACAATGAGCAGTTCTTC. The full variable domain, in which reference TRBV30 and TRBJ2-1 provide the parts outside the CDR3, is SQTIHQWPATLVQPVGSPLSLECTVEGTSNPNLYWYRQAAGRGLQLLFYSVGIGQISSEVPQNLSASRPQDRQFILSSKKLLLSDSGFYLCALGNYNEQFFGPGTRLTVL.

The table lists this clonotype with many counts. The chain employs TRBV7-9 and TRBJ2-7, with 7 bases lining up with TRBD1. Unmatched junction bases numbered 5, after V lost 5 bases and J lost 4 bases. This CDR3 has 13 residues. The V gene's germline CDR1 is SEHNR and CDR2 FQNEAQ (reference sequence). The CDR3 DNA follows: TGTGCCAGCAGCGAAACAGGGGTTTACGAGCAGTACTTC. Translating it yields CASSETGVYEQYF.

This clonotype was recorded at least ten times. The J gene is TRBJ2-2, the V gene TRBV6-1; a possible D gene is TRBD2 (7 bases). The CDR3 is made up of 14 amino acids. Germline loops: CDR1 MNHNS, CDR2 SASEGT. Trimming pared 4 bases from V and 7 bases from J, leaving 13 bases between. CDR3 DNA: TGTGCCAGCAGTGGGCGGGGGCCCGACGGGGAGCTGTTTTTT. Translating gives CASSGRGPDGELFF.

This clonotype has more than one count but fewer than ten. The chain combines TRBV11-2 with TRBJ2-3, with TRBD1 matching 8 bases. The length of the CDR3 is 15 residues. V shed 5 bases and J 2 bases; nucleotides not matched to a gene: 6. Germline V gene lookup returns CDR1 SGHAT and CDR2 FQNNGV. CDR3 in DNA: TGTGCCAGCAGCCCCTGGACAGGGTACACAGATACGCAGTATTTT. Amino acid sequence: CASSPWTGYTDTQYF.

Regarding this clonotype: Just one base apart from a much larger clone, this may be a read error. Here the CDR3 DNA reads TGCGCCAGCAGTGGGCGGTGTGAGCTGTTTTTT. This encodes CASSGRCELFF. The J gene is TRBJ2-2, the V gene TRBV4-1, with no clear D. Trimming stripped 6 bases from V and 11 bases from J, with 10 bases between. Germline loops: CDR1 MGHRA, CDR2 YSYEKL. The CDR3 extends over 11 amino acids.

This clonotype showed up many times. The genes are TRBV18 and TRBJ2-7; possibly TRBD1 for D (6 bases). Germline-derived CDR1 and CDR2 are KGHSH and LQKENI. This CDR3 contains 14 residues. Trimming took 0 bases from V and 5 from J, leaving 11 bases between them. The DNA for the CDR3 is TGTGCCAGCTCACCACCGTCAGGGGCTAACGAGCAGTACTTC. It encodes CASSPPSGANEQYF.